This record covers a single T cell receptor beta chain. What it binds is unknown. Noted time point: week 11, during vaccination. Doses consisted of 300 ug of mutant IDH1 20-mer peptide each, paired with topical imiquimod. Sequenced by immunoSEQ multiplex PCR; TCRdb stores in-frame clones only, minus some. The data hold 55,000 to 70,000 clones, with about 89% observed a single time. This entry is derived from a study of a mutant IDH1 vaccine in newly diagnosed glioma. The CDR3 is 15 amino acids. Germline V CDR1 and CDR2: LNHDA, SQIVND (reference sequence). Between the trimmed V and J ends, which lost 1 base and 2 bases, there was a span of 10 bases.

The chain uses TRBV19 and TRBJ2-3, with D perhaps matching TRBD1 (5 bases). This TCR derives from a man in his forties or fifties with glioma. The source was PBMCs, collected from a glioma patient whose treatment included an IDH1 peptide vaccine. CDR3 protein: CASSIVSGITDTQYF. CDR3 bases: TGTGCCAGTAGTATAGTGTCAGGGATCACAGATACGCAGTATTTT. The full variable domain, in which reference TRBV19 and TRBJ2-3 provide the parts outside the CDR3, is DGGITQSPKYLFRKEGQNVTLSCEQNLNHDAMYWYRQDPGQGLRLIYYSQIVNDFQKGDIAEGYSVSREKKESFPLTVTSAQKNPTAFYLCASSIVSGITDTQYFGPGTRLTVL.